This TCR beta chain was sequenced during a study of OX40 agonist ivuxolimab in advanced cancers. Study as a whole: Every 2 weeks, patients got intravenous ivuxolimab at one of six dose levels (0.01-10 mg/kg). Notes on the study in general: Part of the nonresponder group also had normalized T-cell clonal expansion that was low.

In the case of this clone: No antigen is known for it.

This CDR3 is built from 14 residues. V trimming: 6 bases; J trimming: 5 bases; junction bases outside the gene matches: 6. Germline lookup yields CDR1 MNHNY and CDR2 SVGAGI (reference sequence). Sequenced by immunoSEQ multiplex PCR; TCRdb stores in-frame clones only, minus some. Of some 100,000 clones in the sample, roughly 89% were seen once. Source: CD4+ or CD8+ T cells sorted from blood, taken in a trial of the OX40 agonist ivuxolimab. The origin of this receptor is an adult with an advanced solid tumor such as melanoma, head and neck, liver or kidney cancer. The rearrangement links TRBV6-6 to TRBJ1-1, with TRBD1 matching over 10 bases. The CDR3 sequence: CASSTGQGRTEAFF. The CDR3 DNA sequence: TGTGCCAGCAGCACGGGACAGGGGAGGACTGAAGCTTTCTTT.